Detailed here is one T cell receptor beta chain. This CDR3 region has 13 residues. CDR1 and CDR2 (germline): SEHNR, FQNEAQ (reference sequence). V lost 6 bases to trimming and J lost 3 bases; unmatched junction nucleotides: 1. Data came from immunoSEQ multiplex PCR; TCRdb stores just in-frame clones and leaves some out. This sample carries some 130,000 clones, about 92% of them seen once, and the ten largest clones take 4% to 5%. The sample comes from a study of blood T cell repertoires in COVID-19. Followed longitudinally, the Seattle patients had been enrolled during active infection. The clonotype originates from a man aged 55 to 70 with COVID-19, enrolled during active disease. Sample: peripheral blood. The V call is TRBV7-9, the J call TRBJ2-3; 9 bases are shared with TRBD2. CDR3 protein: CASRTSGTDTQYF. In nucleotides, the CDR3 is TGTGCCAGCAGGACTAGCGGTACAGATACGCAGTATTTT.